This T cell receptor (beta chain) was identified during a study of cytomegalovirus exposure and HLA in healthy donors. Findings of the study overall: The productive fraction for most TCR beta V segments was about 87% or about 30% in an earlier analysis.

Primers for the PCR totalled 60 Vbeta and 13 Jbeta. Method: immunoSEQ multiplex PCR; TCRdb's copy keeps in-frame clones and lacks some. The table includes some 150,000 clones, 70% detected once. Turning to this clone: The antigen is undetermined.

This CDR3 has 13 residues. The germline CDR1 and CDR2 sequences are SGHDT and YYEEEE. With 4 bases clipped from V and 7 bases from J, the junction kept 2 bases outside the gene matches. The TCR comes from a woman aged 55-70 years in good health and CMV-seropositive. The specimen sequenced was PBMCs. The chain has TRBV5-6 and TRBJ2-3; 11 bases line up with TRBD2. In DNA, the CDR3 is TGTGCCAGCAGCGTGACTAGCGGGAATACGCAGTATTTT. Amino acids: CASSVTSGNTQYF.